The sequence of this TCR beta chain was determined in a study of blood T cell repertoires in COVID-19. On the study more broadly: Samples came from the United States, Italy and Spain, spanning acute and convalescent COVID-19. T cells, B-cell-depleted T cells, or PBMCs provided the cDNA or gDNA that served as material.

Per the authors' pipeline: Estimated nucleated cell counts came from reference gene primer amplification. Assay: immunoSEQ multiplex PCR; the TCRdb copy retains only in-frame clones and omits some. The DNA was the basis for D and trimming; V, J and clone size are from that table. Of 75,000 to 95,000 clones in the sample, around 87% were seen once. The CDR3 is made up of 15 amino acids. Trimming stripped 6 bases from V and 6 bases from J, with 18 bases between. CDR1 and CDR2 from the germline V gene are LNHNV and YYDKDF (reference sequence). This clonotype was obtained from a human donor in a cohort sampled during active COVID-19. V gene TRBV15 combines with J gene TRBJ2-1; D is perhaps TRBD2 (6 bases). Sequences were obtained from peripheral blood. CDR3 loop: CATRRDFGGSNEQFF. The CDR3 nucleotides are TGTGCCACCAGAAGGGACTTTGGAGGGTCCAATGAGCAGTTCTTC.